This T cell receptor (beta chain) derives from a study of T cells after yellow fever vaccination. About this clonotype: The antigen remains undetermined.

Notes on the study in general: Bulk-population clonotypes that are abundant could appear as contaminants in FACS-sorted repertoires.

The germline CDR1 and CDR2 sequences are SGDLS and YYNGEE. V gave up 3 bases and J gave up 4 bases, with 14 bases separating them. The CDR3 covers 15 residues. TCRdb itself ran the 5' RACE reads through MiXCR, one entry per CDR3 protein. Of under 400,000 distinct CDR3 sequences in the sample, roughly an eighth were seen once. The sample was CD4+ T cells sorted from PBMCs, taken 15 days after the yellow fever booster vaccination. The gene calls are TRBV9 and TRBJ1-3, with D unresolved. The receptor was isolated from a man aged 18-30 years who received the YFV17D yellow fever vaccine. CDR3 region: CASSAGGPVGNTIYF. The CDR3 DNA reads TGTGCCAGCAGCGCCGGTGGGCCTGTAGGAAACACCATATATTTT. Drawing the rest from reference TRBV9 and TRBJ1-3, the complete variable domain is DSGVTQTPKHLITATGQRVTLRCSPRSGDLSVYWYQQSLDQGLQFLIQYYNGEERAKGNILERFSAQQFPDLHSELNLSSLELGDSALYFCASSAGGPVGNTIYFGEGSWLTVV.